This T cell receptor (beta chain) appears in the sequencing data of a study of cytomegalovirus exposure and HLA in healthy donors. The V gene end was trimmed by 5 bases and the J gene end by 6 bases; junction bases not matched to a gene: 10. The length of the CDR3 is 16 residues. Germline CDR1 is SGHTA and CDR2 is FQGNSA. PCR was performed using 60 Vbeta and 13 Jbeta primers. Measured with immunoSEQ multiplex PCR; TCRdb has only the in-frame clones, and not every one. The table has approximately 140,000 clones, about 85% seen once. The receptor was derived from a female donor in good health and CMV-seronegative. The chain couples TRBV7-2 to TRBJ2-7, with 13 bases aligning to TRBD2. Sequenced sample: PBMCs. The chain's CDR3 is CASSPGRTSGRGEQYF. The CDR3 coding sequence is TGTGCCAGCAGCCCAGGACGGACTAGCGGGAGAGGCGAGCAGTACTTC.